Below are 22 T cell receptor beta chains sequenced from a single sample in a study of CD8 T cells in Susac syndrome. RNA totalling about 0.45 to 1 ug underwent reverse transcription with random hexamers. TCRdb reprocessed the immunoSEQ multiplex PCR reads via MiXCR and lists one record per CDR3 protein. Of fewer than 150,000 distinct CDR3 sequences detected, roughly 96% appear once; the ten largest clones hold roughly 0.11%. Sequencing was performed on CD4+ T cells from PBMCs. The receptors originated from a human donor in good health.

The CDR3 DNA reads TGTGCCACCAGTGACCCGACTAATTATGAGCAGTTCTTC. Translation: CATSDPTNYEQFF. This chain uses TRBV24-1 with TRBJ2-1, with D possibly TRBD2 on 5 matching bases. The CDR3 covers 13 residues. Germline CDR1 and CDR2: KGHDR and SFDVKD. V lost 4 bases, J lost 8 bases, and 11 bases lay in between.

The CDR3 loop is CSAGAGSYSYEQYF. The CDR3 DNA follows: TGCAGTGCTGGAGCTGGCAGCTACTCCTACGAGCAGTACTTC. The rearrangement uses TRBV20-1 and TRBJ2-7; no clear D. Germline V gives CDR1 DFQATT, CDR2 SNEGSKA (reference sequence). V was shortened by 5 bases and J by 0 bases, with 14 bases between the two germline ends. The length of the CDR3 is 14 residues.

The CDR3 sequence: CAIADRVLTGELFF. CDR3 DNA sequence: TGTGCCATCGCGGACAGAGTCCTTACCGGGGAGCTGTTTTTT. The chain joins TRBV2 to TRBJ2-2; D is perhaps TRBD1 (6 bases). Germline CDR1 SNHLY, CDR2 FYNNEI. V lost 10 bases and J lost 5, with 17 bases in between. This CDR3 comprises 14 residues.

The rearrangement joins TRBV2 to TRBJ2-7; D remains ambiguous. CDR3 length: 14 amino acids. The germline V gene encodes CDR1 SNHLY and CDR2 FYNNEI. V lost 7 bases and J lost 2, with 15 bases in between. CDR3 sequence reads: CASTRPGTAYEQYF. The DNA for the CDR3 is TGTGCCAGCACCCGACCCGGCACAGCCTACGAGCAGTACTTC.

This clonotype occurred once. V and J are TRBV6-1 and TRBJ2-7, with D tentatively TRBD1 (5 bases). Germline CDR1 MNHNS, CDR2 SASEGT. Trimming pared 2 bases from V and 1 base from J, leaving 9 bases between. This CDR3 is 14 amino acids long. The CDR3 DNA reads TGTGCCAGCAGTGAAATGGGGCGGTCCTACGAGCAGTACTTC. Translated: CASSEMGRSYEQYF.

V gene TRBV7-9 combines with J gene TRBJ2-5; D call uncertain. This CDR3 spans 15 amino acids. Deletions cut 5 bases from V and 0 bases from J, with 13 bases between. CDR1 is SEHNR and CDR2 is FQNEAQ in the germline V gene (reference sequence). CDR3 DNA sequence: TGTGCCAGCAGCCGTGGACGGACGTACCAAGAGACCCAGTACTTC. Translation gives CASSRGRTYQETQYF. The entire variable domain, with the rest obtained from reference TRBV7-9 and TRBJ2-5, is as follows: DTGVSQNPRHKITKRGQNVTFRCDPISEHNRLYWYRQTLGQGPEFLTYFQNEAQLEKSRLLSDRFSAERPKGSFSTLEIQRTEQGDSAMYLCASSRGRTYQETQYFGPGTRLLVL.

The CDR3 sequence: CAWSVDYVQAFF. The CDR3 bases are TGTGCCTGGAGTGTGGACTATGTGCAAGCTTTCTTT. This chain links TRBV30 with TRBJ1-1; no definite D call. CDR1 and CDR2 (germline): GTSNPN, SVGIG (reference sequence). The length of the CDR3 is 12 residues. With 0 bases removed from V and 9 bases from J, the gap between germline ends came to 11 bases.

The count of this clonotype is one. The CDR3: CASSWGRTSYEQYF. The CDR3 region has the DNA TGTGCCAGCAGTTGGGGGAGAACGTCCTACGAGCAGTACTTC. The chain employs TRBV28 and TRBJ2-7, with D perhaps given as TRBD1 or TRBD2 (5 bases each). This CDR3 is built from 14 residues. In germline, CDR1 is MDHEN, CDR2 SYDVKM. Deletions cut 4 bases from V and 1 base from J, with 11 bases between.

This rearrangement joins TRBV7-6 to TRBJ1-1, with 7 bases fitting TRBD1. The trim removed 5 bases at V and 1 base at J, leaving 7 bases unmatched. The CDR3 sequence is 15 residues long. Germline loops: CDR1 SGHVS, CDR2 FNYEAQ. Here the CDR3 DNA reads TGTGCCAGCAGCATGACAGGGCTCGCGAACACTGAAGCTTTCTTT. Amino acids: CASSMTGLANTEAFF.

J is TRBJ2-3 and V is TRBV18; D possibly corresponds to TRBD1 (5 bases). The CDR3 extends over 15 amino acids. Trimming removed 3 bases from V and 3 bases from J, with 13 bases in between. The germline CDR1 and CDR2 sequences are KGHSH and LQKENI. CDR3 sequence reads: CASSPGPSSTDTQYF. CDR3 nucleotide sequence: TGTGCCAGCTCACCGGGGCCCTCAAGTACAGATACGCAGTATTTT.

CDR3 residues: CASSYRVVGYTF. DNA of the CDR3: TGTGCCAGCAGTTACAGGGTGGTAGGCTACACCTTC. The chain joins TRBV28 to TRBJ1-2; tentatively, D is TRBD1 (6 bases). V was cut by 4 bases and J by 8 bases, with 11 bases left in between. The CDR3 spans 12 residues. Germline V CDR1 and CDR2: MDHEN, SYDVKM.

This sequence joins TRBV18 and TRBJ1-1, with a possible D match to TRBD1 (6 bases). CDR1 KGHSH and CDR2 LQKENI come from the germline V gene. The V and J ends lost 4 bases and 5 bases respectively, with 20 bases between them. The CDR3 is made up of 16 amino acids. CDR3 sequence (DNA): TGTGCCAGCTCACTGCTCCGGACAGATGTATGGACTGAAGCTTTCTTT. Protein sequence: CASSLLRTDVWTEAFF.

The rearrangement links TRBV5-6 to TRBJ1-2, with 7 bases lining up with TRBD1. Germline CDR1 and CDR2: SGHDT and YYEEEE. This CDR3 has 14 residues. Unmatched junction bases numbered 7, after V lost 2 bases and J lost 6 bases. CDR3 residues: CASSLQGRTDGYTF. The CDR3, as DNA: TGTGCCAGCAGCTTACAGGGGAGGACGGATGGCTACACCTTC.

The rearrangement links TRBV6-5 to TRBJ1-4, with D unresolved. This CDR3 is 15 amino acids long. The V gene lost 0 bases and the J gene lost 4 bases, with 9 bases spanning the gap. The germline CDR1 and CDR2 sequences are MNHEY and SVGAGI. CDR3 nucleotides: TGTGCCAGCAGTTACTCCCGCATAAGTAATGAAAAACTGTTTTTT. Encoded protein: CASSYSRISNEKLFF.

The chain is built from TRBV5-4 and TRBJ2-1, with D possibly TRBD2 on 6 matching bases. The CDR3 is 14 residues long. Germline CDR1 SGHNT, CDR2 YYREEE (reference sequence). Trimming took off 4 bases at V and 4 bases at J, with 12 bases between the two ends. The CDR3 DNA reads TGTGCCAGCAGCGTGGGAGGAAATTACAATGAGCAGTTCTTC. The encoded protein is CASSVGGNYNEQFF.

The chain recombines TRBV14 with TRBJ2-5; D perhaps matches TRBD1 (5 bases). Looked up from germline, CDR1 is SGHDN and CDR2 is FVKESK. V was clipped by 3 bases and J by 3 bases, with 8 bases between them. The CDR3 has 13 residues. The CDR3 DNA follows: TGTGCCAGCAGCCAGCACAGGAAAGAGACCCAGTACTTC. Translating gives CASSQHRKETQYF.

The chain employs TRBV4-2 and TRBJ1-1; 7 positions agree with TRBD1. Germline CDR1 LGHNA, CDR2 YNFKEQ. This CDR3 spans 17 amino acids. The junction had 9 bases not matched to a gene; V was cut back by 2 bases and J by 0 bases. The CDR3, as DNA: TGTGCCAGCAGCCAAAAAGGGACACAGGGGATGAACACTGAAGCTTTCTTT. Translation: CASSQKGTQGMNTEAFF.

This chain's CDR3 is CASSPLAGNTGELFF. In DNA form, the CDR3 reads TGCGCCAGCAGCCCTCTTGCTGGCAACACCGGGGAGCTGTTTTTT. The rearrangement uses TRBV5-1 and TRBJ2-2; D is unclear. CDR1 is SGHRS, CDR2 YFSETQ, per germline. V lost 4 bases and J lost 2, with 12 bases in between. The CDR3 spans 15 residues.

The rearrangement links TRBV23-1 to TRBJ2-7; a weak D match, TRBD1 (6 bases). TRBV23-1 is an ORF, and what it does is uncertain. The germline V and J ends were trimmed by 4 bases and 4 bases, with 11 bases remaining between them. This CDR3 is built from 13 residues. The CDR3: CASSRDRLYEQYF. For the CDR3, the DNA is TGCGCCAGCAGTCGAGACAGGCTTTACGAGCAGTACTTC.

The sample holds one count of this clonotype. The chain links TRBV30 to TRBJ2-7; TRBD2 agrees at 12 bases. Trimming cost V 0 bases and J 4 bases; bases outside gene matches: 4. The CDR3 runs 15 residues. The V gene's germline CDR1 is GTSNPN and CDR2 SVGIG (reference sequence). CDR3 nucleotides: TGTGCCTGGAGTGTACGGCTAGCGGGAGGGTACGAGCAGTACTTC. Translating gives CAWSVRLAGGYEQYF.

This chain uses TRBV18 with TRBJ2-7; no definite D call. This CDR3 has 14 amino acids. CDR1 and CDR2 from the germline V gene are KGHSH and LQKENI. Trimming removed 3 bases at V and 0 bases at J, with 9 bases between. CDR3 sequence: CASSPVPSSYEQYF. CDR3 DNA sequence: TGTGCCAGCTCACCCGTACCGAGCTCCTACGAGCAGTACTTC.

This sequence joins TRBV7-2 and TRBJ2-1, with 8 positions matching TRBD1. Germline lookup yields CDR1 SGHTA and CDR2 FQGNSA. Trimming at V came to 5 bases and at J to 10 bases, leaving 10 bases not matched to a gene. The CDR3 length is 14 residues. This CDR3 reads CASSLRQGRREQFF. The CDR3 nucleotides are TGTGCCAGCAGCCTCAGACAGGGGCGTCGGGAGCAGTTCTTC.